Following are 21 T cell receptor beta chains from one sample sequenced in a study of cytomegalovirus exposure and HLA in healthy donors. The PCR contained 60 Vbeta and 13 Jbeta primers. Measured with immunoSEQ multiplex PCR; TCRdb has only the in-frame clones, and not every one. Here the sample spans some 120,000 clones, roughly 85% being singletons. Source material: PBMCs. These receptors all stem from a woman aged 40 to 50 in good health and CMV-seropositive.

The chain employs TRBV6-1 and TRBJ1-5, with D perhaps TRBD1 (6 bases). Germline assignment: CDR1 MNHNS and CDR2 SASEGT. This CDR3 comprises 14 residues. Trimming left V 6 bases short and J 4 bases short, with 13 bases between. The CDR3 sequence: CASSAVGQNQPQHF. Here the CDR3 DNA reads TGTGCCAGCAGCGCCGTAGGACAGAATCAGCCCCAGCATTTT.

This chain connects TRBV29-1 to TRBJ2-3; TRBD1 might be the D (5 bases). V lost 6 bases and J lost 0, with 13 bases in between. The CDR3 has 14 residues. From germline, CDR1 is SQVTM and CDR2 ANQGSEA. The CDR3 DNA is TGCAGCGTGAGAAGGACAAGCAGCACAGATACGCAGTATTTT. Translating it yields CSVRRTSSTDTQYF.

For this clone: The junction departs from the called germline gene at one end, perhaps through a read error. Other DNA sequences from this sample encode an identical CDR3 as well. CDR3 loop: CSSSFMNTEAFF. The CDR3 DNA reads as TGTTCCAGCAGCTTCATGAACACTGAAGCTTTCTTT. The V gene is TRBV7-9, the J gene TRBJ1-1, with D hard to call. The CDR3 has 12 residues. The germline gives CDR1 SEHNR, CDR2 FQNEAQ (reference sequence).

This clone has just one count. CDR3 residues: CASRGTNTGELFF. The CDR3 nucleotides read TGTGCCAGCAGGGGGACAAACACCGGGGAGCTGTTTTTT. V usage is TRBV6-1 and J usage is TRBJ2-2; tentatively, D is TRBD1 (6 bases). Trimming removed 6 bases at V and 2 bases at J, with 7 bases between. The CDR3 covers 13 residues. Germline loops: CDR1 MNHNS, CDR2 SASEGT.

V usage is TRBV11-3 and J usage is TRBJ2-7; no reliable D call. Germline values: CDR1 SGHNT, CDR2 YENEEA. The CDR3 extends over 14 amino acids. Trimming stripped 4 bases from V and 5 bases from J, with 15 bases between. CDR3 loop: CASSSISSLDEQYF. The CDR3 DNA sequence: TGTGCCAGCAGCTCCATATCCAGTCTGGACGAGCAGTACTTC.

The CDR3, as DNA: TGTGCCACCAGAATAGCGGGAGGATCGGCAGATACGCAGTATTTT. It is translated as CATRIAGGSADTQYF. The chain employs TRBV15 and TRBJ2-3, with 10 positions matching TRBD2. CDR1 and CDR2 from the germline V gene are LNHNV and YYDKDF (reference sequence). The CDR3 is made up of 15 amino acids. Trimming at V came to 6 bases and at J to 4 bases, leaving 7 bases not matched to a gene. Together with reference TRBV15 and TRBJ2-3, the CDR3 gives the full variable domain: DAMVIQNPRYQVTQFGKPVTLSCSQTLNHNVMYWYQQKSSQAPKLLFHYYDKDFNNEADTPDNFQSRRPNTSFCFLDIRSPGLGDTAMYLCATRIAGGSADTQYFGPGTRLTVL.

This chain connects TRBV9 to TRBJ2-2; 7 bases line up with TRBD2. Looked up from germline, CDR1 is SGDLS and CDR2 is YYNGEE. V was clipped by 4 bases and J by 5 bases; unmatched bases: 2. The CDR3 is 13 amino acids. The CDR3 sequence is CASSRTRTGELFF. CDR3 sequence (DNA): TGTGCCAGCAGCCGGACTAGGACCGGGGAGCTGTTTTTT.

This clone has only a few counts. The chain couples TRBV5-1 to TRBJ2-7; possibly TRBD1 for D (5 bases). This CDR3 spans 14 amino acids. Per the germline V gene, CDR1 is SGHRS and CDR2 is YFSETQ. V was clipped by 1 base and J by 0 bases, with 8 bases between them. The CDR3: CASSLRGTSYEQYF. CDR3 nucleotides: TGCGCCAGCAGCTTGAGGGGCACCTCCTACGAGCAGTACTTC.

The genes are TRBV2 and TRBJ2-1; 11 bases are a match to TRBD1. CDR3 length: 14 residues. Germline V gene sequence: CDR1 SNHLY, CDR2 FYNNEI. V lost 6 bases, J lost 7 bases, and 5 bases stayed unmatched. The CDR3 DNA sequence: TGTGCCAGCAGCGACGGGACAGGGGGGAATGAGCAGTTCTTC. This encodes CASSDGTGGNEQFF. Using reference TRBV2 and TRBJ2-1 for the parts outside the CDR3, the full variable domain is EPEVTQTPSHQVTQMGQEVILRCVPISNHLYFYWYRQILGQKVEFLVSFYNNEISEKSEIFDDQFSVERPDGSNFTLKIRSTKLEDSAMYFCASSDGTGGNEQFFGPGTRLTVL.

This chain connects TRBV5-1 to TRBJ2-7; possibly TRBD2 for D (6 bases). The CDR3 is 15 amino acids. V dropped 3 bases and J dropped 5 bases, with 18 bases sitting between them. Germline values: CDR1 SGHRS, CDR2 YFSETQ. DNA for the CDR3: TGCGCCAGCAGCTCGGCTCTAACGGGGGATAACGAGCAGTACTTC. Translation gives CASSSALTGDNEQYF.

This rearrangement joins TRBV5-1 to TRBJ2-7; TRBD2 matches at 8 bases. Unmatched junction bases numbered 14, after V lost 4 bases and J lost 5 bases. The CDR3 length is 16 residues. Per the germline V gene, CDR1 is SGHRS and CDR2 is YFSETQ. The CDR3 coding sequence is TGCGCCAGCAGCACCCACCCCGAGCGGGGGAGGAACGAGCAGTACTTC. It specifies CASSTHPERGRNEQYF.

This clone showed up just a few times. The chain is built from TRBV29-1 and TRBJ1-1, with 7 bases matching TRBD1. V trimming: 7 bases; J trimming: 7 bases; junction bases outside the gene matches: 18. Germline V lookup: CDR1 SQVTM, CDR2 ANQGSEA. CDR3 length equals 15 residues. Here the CDR3 DNA reads TGCAGCGCAACCCCCGTGGACAGGCTAAGGGGTGAAGCTTTCTTT. It encodes CSATPVDRLRGEAFF.

This clone was observed once. DNA for the CDR3: TGTGCCAGCAAGGAGGGAACCAGGGGGGGAAACACCATATATTTT. Translated: CASKEGTRGGNTIYF. The chain uses TRBV28 and TRBJ1-3, with 7 bases fitting TRBD1. CDR1 is MDHEN and CDR2 is SYDVKM in the germline V gene. After removal of 7 bases from V and 4 bases from J, the junction contained 10 bases not matched to a gene. CDR3 length: 15 residues.

This chain links TRBV28 with TRBJ2-7; 7 nucleotides line up with TRBD1. V lost 4 bases, J lost 0 bases, and 12 bases stayed unmatched. The CDR3 spans 17 residues. CDR1 is MDHEN and CDR2 is SYDVKM in the germline V gene. CDR3 in DNA: TGTGCCAGCAGTTCCCCAACTGACAGGGCCCCCTCCTACGAGCAGTACTTC. Encoded protein: CASSSPTDRAPSYEQYF.

As DNA, the CDR3 is TGTGCCAGCAGTTCCCACGAGCAGAACACTGAAGCTTTCTTT. Translating it yields CASSSHEQNTEAFF. The chain employs TRBV6-6 and TRBJ1-1; D remains ambiguous. Germline V gene lookup returns CDR1 MNHNY and CDR2 SVGAGI (reference sequence). The CDR3 length is 14 residues. V was cut by 4 bases and J by 1 base, with 10 bases left in between.

The CDR3 DNA sequence: TGTGCCAGCAGCGTAGACGGACAGGGAAATGAAAAACTGTTTTTT. Amino acid sequence: CASSVDGQGNEKLFF. The chain carries TRBV9 and TRBJ1-4; 8 bases are shared with TRBD1. Germline V gives CDR1 SGDLS, CDR2 YYNGEE. The CDR3 extends over 15 amino acids. The V and J ends lost 0 bases and 5 bases, in that order; junction bases with no gene match: 3.

The chain employs TRBV6-6 and TRBJ2-1, with 7 bases fitting TRBD1. The length of the CDR3 is 13 residues. V lost 4 bases and J lost 10; bases outside the gene matches: 7. In germline, CDR1 is MNHNY, CDR2 SVGAGI (reference sequence). Here the CDR3 DNA reads TGTGCCAGCAGTTTAAACAGGGGAGAAGAGCAGTTCTTC. Translation: CASSLNRGEEQFF.

The chain recombines TRBV6-5 with TRBJ1-4, with 9 nucleotides matching TRBD1. The CDR3 totals 14 residues. V lost 5 bases and J lost 7; bases outside the gene matches: 5. Per germline, CDR1 MNHEY and CDR2 SVGAGI. In DNA form, the CDR3 reads TGTGCCAGCAGTGAAGGGACAGGGCGTGAAAAACTGTTTTTT. It is translated as CASSEGTGREKLFF.

The chain has TRBV28 and TRBJ2-6, with a tentative D call TRBD1 (6 bases). Trimming removed 4 bases at V and 0 bases at J, with 7 bases between. CDR1 is MDHEN and CDR2 is SYDVKM in the germline V gene. This CDR3 has 15 amino acids. CDR3 nucleotide sequence: TGTGCCAGCAGTTCGACAGGCTCTGGGGCCAACGTCCTGACTTTC. Its protein product is CASSSTGSGANVLTF.

This chain uses TRBV25-1 with TRBJ2-3; 7 bases are a match to TRBD2. Unmatched junction bases numbered 13, after V lost 3 bases and J lost 1 base. The germline CDR1 and CDR2 sequences are MGHDK and SYGVNS. The length of the CDR3 is 18 residues. The CDR3 protein is CASSDHPLASGGTDTQYF. In DNA form, the CDR3 reads TGTGCCAGCAGTGATCACCCCCTGGCTAGCGGAGGCACAGATACGCAGTATTTT. Combining the CDR3 with reference TRBV25-1 and TRBJ2-3 gives the whole variable domain EADIYQTPRYLVIGTGKKITLECSQTMGHDKMYWYQQDPGMELHLIHYSYGVNSTEKGDLSSESTVSRIRTEHFPLTLESARPSHTSQYLCASSDHPLASGGTDTQYFGPGTRLTVL.

This clone was detected once. V gene TRBV9 combines with J gene TRBJ2-5, with D perhaps TRBD2 (6 bases). Germline CDR1 and CDR2: SGDLS and YYNGEE. The CDR3 spans 16 residues. V lost 1 base to trimming and J lost 4 bases, with 17 bases between them. CDR3 residues: CASSVSRRDRRETQYF. Written as DNA, the CDR3 is TGTGCCAGCAGCGTATCGAGGCGGGACCGGCGAGAGACCCAGTACTTC.